This record looks at one T cell receptor (beta chain) sequence and its context. What it binds is not known. The CDR3 is 15 amino acids. Germline V gene sequence: CDR1 LGHDT, CDR2 YNNKEL (reference sequence). Trimming removed 4 bases from V and 1 base from J, with 11 bases in between. Two oligonucleotides, mixed equimolar, formed the beta constant-region primer covering TRBC1 and TRBC2. Ligated cDNA was amplified by four rounds of PCR with nested alpha and beta constant-region primers and SP2. TCRdb passed the UMI-ligation and nested PCR reads through MiXCR, listing each CDR3 protein once. The sample has 150,000 or so distinct CDR3 sequences, 22% seen once. Separate alpha and beta amplification began at the second PCR step. CMV status came from CD4+ T cell IFNgamma after overnight CMV lysate stimulation of fresh PBMCs. The entry originates in a study of naive and memory T cell subsets. The study, taken as a whole, reports: A few larger clonotypes appeared in naive repertoires, especially CD8, possibly memory cells re-expressing CD45RA. Gini index rose across naive, CM, EM and EMRA in CD4 and CD8.

The sequencing input was naive CD4+ T cells from blood. This sequence joins TRBV3-1 and TRBJ2-1, with D possibly being TRBD2 (5 bases). The clonotype originates from a human donor in good health. The chain's CDR3 is CASSPPRGSYNEQFF. As DNA, the CDR3 is TGTGCCAGCAGCCCCCCACGGGGTTCCTACAATGAGCAGTTCTTC.